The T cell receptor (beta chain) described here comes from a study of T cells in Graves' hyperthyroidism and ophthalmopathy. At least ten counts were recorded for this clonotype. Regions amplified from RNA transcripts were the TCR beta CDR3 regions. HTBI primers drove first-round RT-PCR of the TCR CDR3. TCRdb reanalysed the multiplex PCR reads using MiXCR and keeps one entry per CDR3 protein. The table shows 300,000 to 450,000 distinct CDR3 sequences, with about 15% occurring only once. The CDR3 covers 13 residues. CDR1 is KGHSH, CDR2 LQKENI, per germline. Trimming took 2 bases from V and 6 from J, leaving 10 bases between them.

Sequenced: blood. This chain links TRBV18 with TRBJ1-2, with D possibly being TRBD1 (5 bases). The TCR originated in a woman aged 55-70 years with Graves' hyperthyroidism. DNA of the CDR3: TGTGCCAGCTCACCAGGTGCAGGGAATGGCTACACCTTC. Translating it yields CASSPGAGNGYTF.